What follows are 2 T cell receptor beta chains derived from one specimen sequenced in a study of blood T cell repertoires in COVID-19. Libraries were prepared by immunoSEQ multiplex PCR; TCRdb keeps only in-frame clonotypes and omits some of them. Found here are 150,000 to 200,000 clones, about 86% of them singletons; the top ten hold 7.5% to 10%. The sample consisted of peripheral blood. The receptors here all came from a man in his forties or fifties with active or convalescent COVID-19.

This clone was picked up one time. The chain recombines TRBV25-1 with TRBJ2-1; TRBD1 matches at 8 bases. This CDR3 is 15 amino acids long. The junction had 11 bases not matched to a gene; V was cut back by 8 bases and J by 5 bases. Germline V gives CDR1 MGHDK, CDR2 SYGVNS. The chain's CDR3 is CASGRTGSFHNEQFF. CDR3 nucleotides: TGTGCCAGCGGTCGGACAGGGAGCTTTCACAATGAGCAGTTCTTC.

This clone has just a few counts. As DNA, the CDR3 is TGTGCCAGCAGTTACACAGGGGGCGCGGACACCATATATTTT. It translates to CASSYTGGADTIYF. The chain carries TRBV6-5 and TRBJ1-3; 9 bases are shared with TRBD1. Trimming removed 2 bases from V and 8 bases from J; junction bases left unmatched: 4. Germline lookup yields CDR1 MNHEY and CDR2 SVGAGI. The length of the CDR3 is 14 residues.